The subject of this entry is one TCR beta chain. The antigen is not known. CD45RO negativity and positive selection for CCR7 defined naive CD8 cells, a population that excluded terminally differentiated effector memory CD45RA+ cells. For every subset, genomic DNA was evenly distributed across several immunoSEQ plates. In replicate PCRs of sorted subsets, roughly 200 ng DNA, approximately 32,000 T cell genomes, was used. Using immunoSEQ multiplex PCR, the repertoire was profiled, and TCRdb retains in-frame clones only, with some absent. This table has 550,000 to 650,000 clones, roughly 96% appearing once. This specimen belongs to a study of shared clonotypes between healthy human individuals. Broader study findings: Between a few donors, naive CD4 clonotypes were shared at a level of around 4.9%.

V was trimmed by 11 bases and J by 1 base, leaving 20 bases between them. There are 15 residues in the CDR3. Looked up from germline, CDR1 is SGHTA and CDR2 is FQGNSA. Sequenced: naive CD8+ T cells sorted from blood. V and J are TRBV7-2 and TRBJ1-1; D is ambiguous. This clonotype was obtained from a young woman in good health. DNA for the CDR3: TGTGCCTCCAGTAGTGGGCTAATTTCGAACACTGAAGCTTTCTTT. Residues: CASSSGLISNTEAFF.